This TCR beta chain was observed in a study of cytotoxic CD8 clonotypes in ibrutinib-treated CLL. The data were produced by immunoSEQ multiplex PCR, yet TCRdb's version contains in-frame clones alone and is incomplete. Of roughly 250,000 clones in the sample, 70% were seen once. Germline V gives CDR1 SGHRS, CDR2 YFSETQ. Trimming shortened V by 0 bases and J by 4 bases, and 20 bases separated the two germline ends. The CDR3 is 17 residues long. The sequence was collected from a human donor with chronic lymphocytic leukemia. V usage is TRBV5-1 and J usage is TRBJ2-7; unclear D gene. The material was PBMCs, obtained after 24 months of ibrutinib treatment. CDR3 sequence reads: CASSLGVGPPLNYEQYF. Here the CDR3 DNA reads TGCGCCAGCAGCTTGGGGGTAGGGCCCCCATTGAATTACGAGCAGTACTTC.